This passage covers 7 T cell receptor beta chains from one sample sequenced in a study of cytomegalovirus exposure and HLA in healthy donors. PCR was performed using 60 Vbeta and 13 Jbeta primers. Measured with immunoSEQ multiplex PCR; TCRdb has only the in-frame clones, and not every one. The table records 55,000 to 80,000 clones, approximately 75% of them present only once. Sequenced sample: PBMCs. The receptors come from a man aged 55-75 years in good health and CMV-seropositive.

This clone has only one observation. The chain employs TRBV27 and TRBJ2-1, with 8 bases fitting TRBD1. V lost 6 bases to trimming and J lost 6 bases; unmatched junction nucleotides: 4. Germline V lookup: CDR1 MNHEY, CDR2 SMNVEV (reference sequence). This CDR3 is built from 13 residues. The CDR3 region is CASSPTGGNEQFF. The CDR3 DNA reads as TGTGCCAGCAGCCCTACAGGGGGCAATGAGCAGTTCTTC.

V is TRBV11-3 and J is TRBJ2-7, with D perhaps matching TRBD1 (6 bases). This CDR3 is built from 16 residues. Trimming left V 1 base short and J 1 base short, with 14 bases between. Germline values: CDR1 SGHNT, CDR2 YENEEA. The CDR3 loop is CASSLVFPGESYEQYF. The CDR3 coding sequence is TGTGCCAGCAGCTTAGTCTTCCCAGGGGAATCCTACGAGCAGTACTTC. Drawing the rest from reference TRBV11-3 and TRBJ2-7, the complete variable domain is EAGVVQSPRYKIIEKKQPVAFWCNPISGHNTLYWYLQNLGQGPELLIRYENEEAVDDSQLPKDRFSAERLKGVDSTLKIQPAELGDSAVYLCASSLVFPGESYEQYFGPGTRLTVT.

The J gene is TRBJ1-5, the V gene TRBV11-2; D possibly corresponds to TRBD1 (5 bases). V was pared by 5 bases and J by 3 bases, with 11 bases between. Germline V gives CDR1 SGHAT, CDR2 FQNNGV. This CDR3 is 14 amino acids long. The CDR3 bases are TGTGCCAGCAGCAAAACAGGAATCAATCAGCCCCAGCATTTT. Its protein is CASSKTGINQPQHF.

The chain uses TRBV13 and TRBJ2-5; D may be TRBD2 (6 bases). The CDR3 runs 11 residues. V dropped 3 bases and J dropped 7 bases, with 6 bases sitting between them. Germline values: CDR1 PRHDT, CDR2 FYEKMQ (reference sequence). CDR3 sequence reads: CASSLGGTQYF. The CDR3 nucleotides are TGTGCCAGCAGCTTGGGAGGGACCCAGTACTTC. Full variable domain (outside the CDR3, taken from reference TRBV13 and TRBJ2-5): AAGVIQSPRHLIKEKRETATLKCYPIPRHDTVYWYQQGPGQDPQFLISFYEKMQSDKGSIPDRFSAQQFSDYHSELNMSSLELGDSALYFCASSLGGTQYFGPGTRLLVL.

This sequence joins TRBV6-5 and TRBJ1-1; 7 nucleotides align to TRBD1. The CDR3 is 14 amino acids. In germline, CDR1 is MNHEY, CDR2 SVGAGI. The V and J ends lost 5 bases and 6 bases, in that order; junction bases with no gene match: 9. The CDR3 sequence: CASSTTGSVSEAFF. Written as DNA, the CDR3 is TGTGCCAGCAGTACGACAGGGTCTGTTTCTGAAGCTTTCTTT.

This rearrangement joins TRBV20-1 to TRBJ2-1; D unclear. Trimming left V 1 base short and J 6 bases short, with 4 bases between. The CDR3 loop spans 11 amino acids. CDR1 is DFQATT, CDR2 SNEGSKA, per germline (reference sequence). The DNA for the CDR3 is TGCAGTGCTAGAGGGAGCAATGAGCAGTTCTTC. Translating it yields CSARGSNEQFF.

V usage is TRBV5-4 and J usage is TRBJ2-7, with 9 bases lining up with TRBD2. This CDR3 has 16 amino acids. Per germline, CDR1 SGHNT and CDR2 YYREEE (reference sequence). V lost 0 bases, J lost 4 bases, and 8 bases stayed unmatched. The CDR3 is CASSLGGAGGDYEQYF. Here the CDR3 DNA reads TGTGCCAGCAGCTTGGGGGGCGCGGGGGGGGATTACGAGCAGTACTTC.